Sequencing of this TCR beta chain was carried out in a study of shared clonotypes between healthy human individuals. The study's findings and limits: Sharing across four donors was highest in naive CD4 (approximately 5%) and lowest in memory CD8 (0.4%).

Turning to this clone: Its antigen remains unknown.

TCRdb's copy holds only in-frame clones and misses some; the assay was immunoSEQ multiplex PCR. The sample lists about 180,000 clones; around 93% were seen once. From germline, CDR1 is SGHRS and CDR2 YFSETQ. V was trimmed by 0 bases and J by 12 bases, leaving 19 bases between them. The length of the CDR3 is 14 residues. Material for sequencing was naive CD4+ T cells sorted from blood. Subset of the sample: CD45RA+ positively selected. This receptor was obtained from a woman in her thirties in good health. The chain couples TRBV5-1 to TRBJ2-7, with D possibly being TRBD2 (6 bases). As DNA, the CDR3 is TGCGCCAGCAGCTTGGGTGGGTACCCGGGAGAAAGGTACTTC. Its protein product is CASSLGGYPGERYF.